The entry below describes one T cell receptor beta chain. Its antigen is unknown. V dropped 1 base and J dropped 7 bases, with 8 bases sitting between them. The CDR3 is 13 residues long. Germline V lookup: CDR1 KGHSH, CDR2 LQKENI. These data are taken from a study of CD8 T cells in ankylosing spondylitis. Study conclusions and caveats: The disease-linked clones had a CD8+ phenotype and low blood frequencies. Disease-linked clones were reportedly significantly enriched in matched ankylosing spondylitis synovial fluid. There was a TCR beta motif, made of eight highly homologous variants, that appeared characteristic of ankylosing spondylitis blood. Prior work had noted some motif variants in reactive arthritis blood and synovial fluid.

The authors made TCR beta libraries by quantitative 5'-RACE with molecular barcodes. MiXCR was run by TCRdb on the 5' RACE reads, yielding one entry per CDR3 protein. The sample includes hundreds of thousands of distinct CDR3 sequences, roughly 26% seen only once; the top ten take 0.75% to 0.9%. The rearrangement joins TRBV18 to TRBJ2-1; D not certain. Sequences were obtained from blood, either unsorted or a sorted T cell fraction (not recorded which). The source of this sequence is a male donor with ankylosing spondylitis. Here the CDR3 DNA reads TGTGCCAGCTCACCACAAGGTGGAAATGAGCAGTTCTTC. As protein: CASSPQGGNEQFF.